This TCR beta chain came from a study of T-cell reconstitution after alpha-beta-depleted transplantation in children. Preparing the TCRbeta library involved the use of unique molecular identifiers. TCRdb called the PCR reads again in MiXCR, with one record for every CDR3 protein. The sample lists approximately 150,000 distinct CDR3 sequences; 8.8% were seen once. V lost 1 base and J 3 bases, leaving 7 bases between the germline ends. The germline CDR1 and CDR2 sequences are SEHNR and FQNEAQ (reference sequence). The CDR3 sequence is 13 residues long. This clonotype was seen a handful of times. The sample here was PBMCs, mostly from graft donor cells, taken 180 days after TCRalphabeta/CD19-depleted stem cell transplant. The rearrangement joins TRBV7-9 to TRBJ2-7; a possible D gene is TRBD1 (5 bases). This TCR was recovered from a female patient between 2 and 10 years old who had a stem cell transplant for congenital amegakaryocytic thrombocytopenia, so the T cells may come from the graft donor. CDR3 DNA sequence: TGTGCCAGCAGCTTAGACCAGGGCTACGAGCAGTACTTC. It codes for CASSLDQGYEQYF.